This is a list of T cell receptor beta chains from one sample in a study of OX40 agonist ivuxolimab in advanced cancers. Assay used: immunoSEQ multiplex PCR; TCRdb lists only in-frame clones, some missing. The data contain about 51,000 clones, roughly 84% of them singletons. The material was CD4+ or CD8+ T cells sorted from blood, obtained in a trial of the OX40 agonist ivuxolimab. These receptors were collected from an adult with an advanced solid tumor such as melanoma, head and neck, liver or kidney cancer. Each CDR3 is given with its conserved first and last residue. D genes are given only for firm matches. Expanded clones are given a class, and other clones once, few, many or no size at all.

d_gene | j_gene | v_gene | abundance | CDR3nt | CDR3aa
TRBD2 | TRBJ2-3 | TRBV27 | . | TGTGCCAGCAGTTTATCCCGCGGACTAGCGGGGGCCTCGGTAGATACGCAGTATTTT | CASSLSRGLAGASVDTQYF
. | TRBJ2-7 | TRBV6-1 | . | TGTGCCAGCAGTGGGCAGGGCTACGAGCAGTACTTC | CASSGQGYEQYF
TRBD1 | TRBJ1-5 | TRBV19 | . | TGTGCCAGTAGTATAGCGCAGGGGGCCGCACGGCCCCAGCATTTT | CASSIAQGAARPQHF
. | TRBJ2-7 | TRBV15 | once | TGTGCCACCAGCACCCGTAGTTCCTACAACGAGCAGTACTTC | CATSTRSSYNEQYF
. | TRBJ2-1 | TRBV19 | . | TGTGCCAGCGCTGTTTCCGGGACATACGATGAGCAGTTCTTC | CASAVSGTYDEQFF
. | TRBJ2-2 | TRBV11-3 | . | TGTGCCAGCAGCTTTTCCCTCACCGGGGAGCTGTTTTTT | CASSFSLTGELFF
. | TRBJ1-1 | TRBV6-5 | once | TGTGCCAGCAGTTACTCCACAGGGAACACTGAAGCTTTCTTT | CASSYSTGNTEAFF
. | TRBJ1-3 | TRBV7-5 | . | TGTGCCAGAAGCCATGGGGGTACCTCTGGAAACACCATATATTTT | CARSHGGTSGNTIYF
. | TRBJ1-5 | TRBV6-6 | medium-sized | TGTGCCAGCAGTTTCCCCGACAGGAATAGCAATCAGCCCCAGCATTTT | CASSFPDRNSNQPQHF
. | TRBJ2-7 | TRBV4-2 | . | TGTGCCAGCAGCCAAGATAGGAGTTTCTACGAGCAGTACTTC | CASSQDRSFYEQYF
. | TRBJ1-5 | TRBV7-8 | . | TGTGCCAGCAGCCCTCCGGGCGGGGGCAATCAGCCCCAGCATTTT | CASSPPGGGNQPQHF
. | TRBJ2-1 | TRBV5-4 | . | TGTGCCAGCAGCTTGGCCCCTTTATACAATGAGCAGTTCTTC | CASSLAPLYNEQFF
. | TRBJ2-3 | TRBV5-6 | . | TGTGCCAGCAGCTTGGTGCAAGCTTGGACAGATACGCAGTATTTT | CASSLVQAWTDTQYF
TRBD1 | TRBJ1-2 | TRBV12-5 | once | TGTGCTAGTGGTACCGGGACAGGGCTCTATGGCTACACCTTC | CASGTGTGLYGYTF
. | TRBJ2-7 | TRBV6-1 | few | TGTGCCAGCAGGGAGGGGGGCGCCTACGAGCAGTACTTC | CASREGGAYEQYF
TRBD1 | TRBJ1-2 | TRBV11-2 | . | TGTGCCAGCAGCTTTGCCGGGACAGGAGACTATGGCTACACCTTC | CASSFAGTGDYGYTF
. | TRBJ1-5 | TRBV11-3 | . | TGTGCCAGCAGCCCTCCAGGTCAGCCCCAGCATTTT | CASSPPGQPQHF
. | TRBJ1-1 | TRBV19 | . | TGTGCCAGTACCTATGAACCGAACACTGAAGCTTTCTTT | CASTYEPNTEAFF
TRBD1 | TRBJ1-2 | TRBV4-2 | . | TGTGCCAGCAAAGCAGGGGGAGGGGGCTACACCTTC | CASKAGGGGYTF
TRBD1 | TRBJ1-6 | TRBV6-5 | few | TGTGCCAGCAGTTACTCGAGACAGGGGAATTCACCCCTCCACTTT | CASSYSRQGNSPLHF
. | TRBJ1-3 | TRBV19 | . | TGTGCCAGTAGTATGTTGCCCCTCGGGAACACCATATATTTT | CASSMLPLGNTIYF
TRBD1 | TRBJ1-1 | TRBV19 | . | TGTGCCAGTAGTCCCATCCGGGACAGGGACACTGAAGCTTTCTTT | CASSPIRDRDTEAFF
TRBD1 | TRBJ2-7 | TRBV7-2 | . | TGTGCCAGCAGTCGGACAGGGACCTCCTACGAGCAGTACTTC | CASSRTGTSYEQYF
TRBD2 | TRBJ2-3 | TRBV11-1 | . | TGTGCCAGCAGCTTAAGTGGGGCGGGGGGATACACAGATACGCAGTATTTT | CASSLSGAGGYTDTQYF
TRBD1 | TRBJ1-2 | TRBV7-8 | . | TGTGCCAGCAGCTTAGGGACGACAGGGGCCGGTGGCTACACCTTC | CASSLGTTGAGGYTF
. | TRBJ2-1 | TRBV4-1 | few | TGCGCCAGCAGCCAGGCGGGAAGCTCCTACAATGAGCAGTTCTTC | CASSQAGSSYNEQFF
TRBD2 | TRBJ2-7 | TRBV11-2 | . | TGTGCCAGCAGCTTAGAACGGACTAGCTCCTACGAGCAGTACTTC | CASSLERTSSYEQYF